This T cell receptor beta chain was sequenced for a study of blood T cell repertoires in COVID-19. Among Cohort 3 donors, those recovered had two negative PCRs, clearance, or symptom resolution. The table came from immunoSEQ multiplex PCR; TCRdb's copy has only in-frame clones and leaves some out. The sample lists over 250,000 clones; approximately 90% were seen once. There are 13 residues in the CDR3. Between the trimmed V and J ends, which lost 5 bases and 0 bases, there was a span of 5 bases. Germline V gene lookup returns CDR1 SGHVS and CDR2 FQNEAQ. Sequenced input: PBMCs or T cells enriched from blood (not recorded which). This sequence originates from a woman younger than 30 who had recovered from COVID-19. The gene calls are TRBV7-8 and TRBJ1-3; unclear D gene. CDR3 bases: TGTGCCAGCAGCGTAAACTCTGGAAACACCATATATTTT. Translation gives CASSVNSGNTIYF. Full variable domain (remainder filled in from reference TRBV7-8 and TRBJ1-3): GAGVSQSPRYKVAKRGQDVALRCDPISGHVSLFWYQQALGQGPEFLTYFQNEAQLDKSGLPSDRFFAERPEGSVSTLKIQRTQQEDSAVYLCASSVNSGNTIYFGEGSWLTVV.